Listed here are 15 T cell receptor beta chains from one sample, sequenced in a study of response to subunit inactivated influenza vaccine. Each CDR3 protein is one row after TCRdb ran MiXCR on the RT-PCR reads. The repertoire has some 600,000 distinct CDR3 sequences, 14% of them found once; the top ten carry 6.5% to 8%. The sequenced sample was PBMCs from blood, obtained approximately 15 days before vaccination. The receptors here all came from a man in his fifties who received an inactivated influenza vaccine.

This clonotype was observed a few times. This chain links TRBV5-1 with TRBJ2-7, with 11 positions matching TRBD1. The CDR3 is made up of 14 amino acids. Germline V gene sequence: CDR1 SGHRS, CDR2 YFSETQ. V shed 4 bases, J shed 5 bases, and the junction held 5 bases outside the gene matches. Written as DNA, the CDR3 is TGCGCCAGCAGCCGGGGACAGGGGGGCGACGAGCAGTACTTC. Translation gives CASSRGQGGDEQYF.

This clonotype showed up just a few times. The chain employs TRBV6-6 and TRBJ2-7; D may be TRBD2 (5 bases). V lost 5 bases to trimming and J lost 7 bases, with 12 bases between them. CDR1 and CDR2 (germline): MNHNY, SVGAGI (reference sequence). The CDR3 runs 12 residues. CDR3 DNA: TGTGCCAGCAGTCTTCCTGAGCGGGAGCAGTACTTC. Protein sequence: CASSLPEREQYF.

This clonotype was seen more than once but under ten times. The chain has TRBV12-3 or TRBV12-4 and TRBJ2-5, with 12 bases lining up with TRBD2. There are 15 residues in the CDR3. V lost 4 bases and J lost 5; bases outside the gene matches: 5. The CDR3 protein is CASSSTLAGGETQYF. DNA for the CDR3: TGTGCCAGCAGTTCAACCCTAGCGGGGGGGGAGACCCAGTACTTC.

Ten or more counts support this clonotype. The J gene is TRBJ2-3, the V gene TRBV12-3 or TRBV12-4, with 7 bases matching TRBD2. The CDR3 loop spans 16 amino acids. The ends lost 3 bases at V and 3 bases at J; junction bases unmatched: 9. CDR3 nucleotide sequence: TGTGCCAGCAGTTTTTCTGGGGGGGGTGGGACAGATACGCAGTATTTT. This encodes CASSFSGGGGTDTQYF.

The chain joins TRBV20-1 to TRBJ2-5; D gene ambiguous. CDR3 size: 16 residues. Germline CDR1 DFQATT, CDR2 SNEGSKA (reference sequence). V dropped 4 bases and J dropped 0 bases, with 18 bases sitting between them. The CDR3 DNA sequence: TGCAGTGCTAAACTCGGTATTTGGGTATACCAAGAGACCCAGTACTTC. Residues: CSAKLGIWVYQETQYF.

The gene calls are TRBV6-2 or TRBV6-3 and TRBJ1-2; 9 bases fit TRBD1. The CDR3 runs 14 residues. J gave up 6 bases and V 2 bases, and 4 bases lay outside the gene matches. The V gene's germline CDR1 is MNHEY and CDR2 SVGEGT. CDR3 residues: CASSYRDRVNGYTF. The DNA for the CDR3 is TGTGCCAGCAGTTACCGGGACAGGGTCAATGGCTACACCTTC.

V usage is TRBV6-5 and J usage is TRBJ2-2; D is unclear. Germline CDR1 is MNHEY and CDR2 is SVGAGI. Trimming took off 8 bases at V and 4 bases at J, with 5 bases between the two ends. This CDR3 has 11 amino acids. In DNA form, the CDR3 reads TGTGCCAGCGCGAGCACCGGGGAGCTGTTTTTT. It translates to CASASTGELFF.

This clonotype has only a few counts. The V call is TRBV5-4, the J call TRBJ2-1; unclear D gene. This CDR3 comprises 12 residues. V was clipped by 3 bases and J by 7 bases, with 8 bases between them. In germline, CDR1 is SGHNT, CDR2 YYREEE (reference sequence). CDR3 in DNA: TGTGCCAGCAGCTCCAACCGAAATGAGCAGTTCTTC. It encodes CASSSNRNEQFF.

This sequence joins TRBV20-1 and TRBJ2-7, with D perhaps assigned TRBD1 or TRBD2 (5 bases each). There are 16 residues in the CDR3. Germline V gene sequence: CDR1 DFQATT, CDR2 SNEGSKA (reference sequence). Trimming stripped 5 bases from V and 7 bases from J, with 27 bases between. CDR3 residues: CSAHGPYRTGRLEQYF. DNA for the CDR3: TGCAGTGCTCACGGACCCTACCGGACGGGACGGTTGGAGCAGTACTTC.

The chain is built from TRBV11-2 and TRBJ1-2, with TRBD1 as a possible D gene (5 bases). CDR3 length: 17 residues. Germline V gene data show CDR1 as SGHAT and CDR2 as FQNNGV. V dropped 2 bases and J dropped 8 bases, with 24 bases sitting between them. Here the CDR3 DNA reads TGTGCCAGCAGCTTACTCGCCCAGGGCTGGGCTCTAGAAGGCTACACCTTC. Translation: CASSLLAQGWALEGYTF.

The rearrangement links TRBV28 to TRBJ1-1, with D perhaps TRBD1 (6 bases). The CDR3 loop spans 15 amino acids. Germline values: CDR1 MDHEN, CDR2 SYDVKM. Trimming removed 5 bases at V and 1 base at J, with 14 bases between. The CDR3 sequence: CASSQGLFWNTEAFF. The CDR3 DNA reads TGTGCCAGCAGTCAGGGGTTGTTCTGGAACACTGAAGCTTTCTTT.

The sample holds many counts of this clonotype. The chain is built from TRBV14 and TRBJ2-7; tentatively, D is TRBD1 (6 bases). Deletions cut 2 bases from V and 2 bases from J, with 19 bases between. Germline assignment: CDR1 SGHDN and CDR2 FVKESK. This CDR3 contains 17 residues. The CDR3 DNA reads TGTGCCAGCAGCCAACGCAATGCCGGGACATCTACCTACGAGCAGTACTTC. Translating it yields CASSQRNAGTSTYEQYF. The full variable domain, rest sourced from reference TRBV14 and TRBJ2-7, is EAGVTQFPSHSVIEKGQTVTLRCDPISGHDNLYWYRRVMGKEIKFLLHFVKESKQDESGMPNNRFLAERTGGTYSTLKVQPAELEDSGVYFCASSQRNAGTSTYEQYFGPGTRLTVT.

This clonotype has a handful of counts. The CDR3 loop reads CASSVSAGASYEQYF. In DNA, the CDR3 is TGTGCCAGCAGCGTATCTGCGGGGGCGTCCTACGAGCAGTACTTC. This sequence joins TRBV9 and TRBJ2-7; possibly TRBD2 for D (7 bases). Trimming pared 1 base from V and 1 base from J, leaving 12 bases between. Per the germline V gene, CDR1 is SGDLS and CDR2 is YYNGEE. This CDR3 region has 15 residues.

This chain links TRBV20-1 with TRBJ2-7, with 9 nucleotides matching TRBD2. V dropped 1 base and J dropped 1; count of bases not matched to a gene: 11. The CDR3 runs to 17 residues. Germline CDR1 reads DFQATT; CDR2 reads SNEGSKA (reference sequence). This CDR3 is CSARAWSGRSFSYEQYF. For the CDR3, the DNA is TGCAGTGCTAGAGCATGGAGCGGGAGGTCATTTTCCTACGAGCAGTACTTC.

This chain links TRBV4-3 with TRBJ1-5; weak D call: TRBD1 (5 bases). Germline V gives CDR1 LGHNA, CDR2 YSLEER. V lost 0 bases, J lost 4 bases, and 13 bases lay in between. CDR3 length: 16 amino acids. CDR3 nucleotide sequence: TGCGCCAGCAGCCAAGATCTCTGGGGCTGGAATCAGCCCCAGCATTTT. Translation gives CASSQDLWGWNQPQHF.